What follows are 23 T cell receptor beta chains derived from one specimen sequenced in a study of blood T cell repertoires in COVID-19. Sequencing was performed with immunoSEQ multiplex PCR; in TCRdb, only in-frame clones are kept and a portion is missing. The sample lists about 330,000 clones; roughly 86% were seen once. Sequencing used PBMCs or T cells enriched from blood (not recorded which). The receptors here all came from a woman under 40 who had recovered from COVID-19.

Details on this clone: A much bigger clone sits one base away, suggesting this may be a read error. The chain uses TRBV5-1 and TRBJ1-2; TRBD1 aligns across 9 bases. The CDR3 totals 15 residues. In germline, CDR1 is SGHRS, CDR2 YFSETQ. The CDR3, as DNA: TGCGCCAGCAGCGGGACAGGGAGAGGAAACTATAGCTACACCTTC. Translating gives CASSGTGRGNYSYTF.

The chain carries TRBV11-2 and TRBJ2-5; the match to TRBD2 covers 8 bases. The CDR3 contains 18 residues. Germline V CDR1 and CDR2: SGHAT, FQNNGV. J was trimmed by 5 bases and V by 5 bases; bases with no gene match: 19. This CDR3 is CASSLPARSSGDLETQYF. The CDR3 nucleotides are TGTGCCAGCAGCCTACCGGCGCGGAGTAGCGGGGACCTGGAGACCCAGTACTTC.

This chain joins TRBV6-5 and TRBJ1-5; D is uncertain. CDR3 length equals 15 residues. V was shortened by 8 bases and J by 0 bases, with 14 bases between the two germline ends. Per the germline V gene, CDR1 is MNHEY and CDR2 is SVGAGI. This chain's CDR3 is CASRLNINSNQPQHF. The DNA of the CDR3 is TGTGCCAGCCGCCTCAACATCAATAGCAATCAGCCCCAGCATTTT.

The chain links TRBV5-1 to TRBJ2-5; TRBD1 matches 12 bases. V lost 1 base, J lost 4 bases, and 11 bases stayed unmatched. The CDR3 loop spans 18 amino acids. Germline assignment: CDR1 SGHRS and CDR2 YFSETQ. CDR3 region: CASSLWGQGAQTRETQYF. In DNA form, the CDR3 reads TGCGCCAGCAGCTTGTGGGGACAGGGGGCGCAGACCCGAGAGACCCAGTACTTC.

The J gene is TRBJ2-3, the V gene TRBV2, with 9 nucleotides matching TRBD1. Per the germline V gene, CDR1 is SNHLY and CDR2 is FYNNEI. V lost 5 bases to trimming and J lost 3 bases; unmatched junction nucleotides: 3. The CDR3 loop spans 14 amino acids. The CDR3, as DNA: TGTGCCAGCAGTCGGGACAGGGAGACAGATACGCAGTATTTT. Its translation: CASSRDRETDTQYF.

This sequence joins TRBV2 and TRBJ2-3; D remains ambiguous. Trimming cost V 4 bases and J 8 bases, with 7 bases left between them. This CDR3 contains 11 residues. Germline V gene lookup returns CDR1 SNHLY and CDR2 FYNNEI. In DNA form, the CDR3 reads TGTGCCAGCAGTGTTGAGGCTACGCAGTATTTT. Translating gives CASSVEATQYF.

V gene TRBV10-3 combines with J gene TRBJ1-5; possibly TRBD1 for D (6 bases). Trimming left V 0 bases short and J 7 bases short, with 28 bases between. Germline V gene sequence: CDR1 ENHRY, CDR2 SYGVKD. The CDR3 spans 20 residues. The CDR3: CAISESFGGATGGARQPQHF. The DNA for the CDR3 is TGTGCCATCAGTGAGTCCTTCGGGGGGGCCACCGGCGGAGCTCGCCAGCCCCAGCATTTT.

The chain couples TRBV6-6 to TRBJ1-6, with 8 bases lining up with TRBD1. V shed 2 bases and J 7 bases; nucleotides not matched to a gene: 4. This CDR3 is 15 amino acids long. Germline CDR1 reads MNHNY; CDR2 reads SVGAGI (reference sequence). CDR3 in DNA: TGTGCCAGCAGTTACGCGGACAGGGAGAATTCACCCCTCCACTTT. It translates to CASSYADRENSPLHF.

Notes on this clone: Other DNA sequences in this sample translate to the same CDR3. The V gene is TRBV7-2, the J gene TRBJ1-3; D not certain. This CDR3 has 15 amino acids. Trimming cost V 1 base and J 0 bases, with 7 bases left between them. Looked up from germline, CDR1 is SGHTA and CDR2 is FQGNSA. CDR3 loop: CASSLVSGSGNTIYF. The CDR3 bases are TGTGCCAGCAGCTTAGTCTCGGGCTCTGGAAACACCATATATTTT. The whole variable domain, remainder taken from reference TRBV7-2 and TRBJ1-3, is GAGVSQSPSNKVTEKGKDVELRCDPISGHTALYWYRQSLGQGLEFLIYFQGNSAPDKSGLPSDRFSAERTGGSVSTLTIQRTQQEDSAVYLCASSLVSGSGNTIYFGEGSWLTVV.

In DNA, the CDR3 is TGTGCCACCAGTGATGAAGGACAGGGGGCTAATCAGCCCCAGCATTTT. Translated, it gives CATSDEGQGANQPQHF. The chain employs TRBV24-1 and TRBJ1-5, with 11 bases identical to TRBD1. Germline assignment: CDR1 KGHDR and CDR2 SFDVKD. The CDR3 spans 16 residues. V was pared by 3 bases and J by 4 bases, with 4 bases of the junction left unmatched.

V is TRBV10-3 and J is TRBJ1-6; 9 bases fit TRBD1. Germline CDR1 and CDR2: ENHRY and SYGVKD. The CDR3 extends over 16 amino acids. The ends lost 0 bases at V and 6 bases at J; junction bases unmatched: 3. This CDR3 is CAISESGTGINSPLHF. In DNA, the CDR3 is TGTGCCATCAGTGAGTCGGGGACAGGGATTAATTCACCCCTCCACTTT.

This clone was seen once. This chain joins TRBV6-5 and TRBJ1-1, with 7 bases aligning to TRBD1. Germline lookup yields CDR1 MNHEY and CDR2 SVGAGI. There are 15 residues in the CDR3. V dropped 2 bases and J dropped 4; count of bases not matched to a gene: 7. The CDR3 sequence is CASSYTRTGSTEAFF. The CDR3 DNA is TGTGCCAGCAGTTACACTAGGACAGGTTCCACTGAAGCTTTCTTT.

The chain has TRBV2 and TRBJ1-1, with no clear D. CDR1 and CDR2 from the germline V gene are SNHLY and FYNNEI. The CDR3 runs to 13 residues. V was cut by 9 bases and J by 1 base, with 12 bases left in between. CDR3 DNA: TGTGCCAGTCACCTTGAGGCGAACACTGAAGCTTTCTTT. This sequence encodes CASHLEANTEAFF.

This clone showed up just a few times. The CDR3 reads CASSLESGQHYEQYF. The CDR3, as DNA: TGTGCCAGCAGCTTAGAGTCGGGACAGCACTACGAGCAGTACTTC. The chain carries TRBV7-6 and TRBJ2-7; 7 bases fit TRBD1. Looked up from germline, CDR1 is SGHVS and CDR2 is FNYEAQ. V lost 1 base and J lost 3; bases outside the gene matches: 6. This CDR3 comprises 15 residues.

On this clone itself: The identical CDR3 is also encoded by other nucleotide sequences in the sample. V gene TRBV11-3 combines with J gene TRBJ1-1; 7 bases agree with TRBD1. This CDR3 spans 13 amino acids. Germline lookup yields CDR1 SGHNT and CDR2 YENEEA. With V trimmed by 2 bases and J by 3 bases, 0 bases remained unmatched. The CDR3 sequence is CASSLTGDTEAFF. The CDR3 coding sequence is TGTGCCAGCAGCTTAACAGGGGACACTGAAGCTTTCTTT. Using reference TRBV11-3 and TRBJ1-1 for the parts outside the CDR3, the full variable domain is EAGVVQSPRYKIIEKKQPVAFWCNPISGHNTLYWYLQNLGQGPELLIRYENEEAVDDSQLPKDRFSAERLKGVDSTLKIQPAELGDSAVYLCASSLTGDTEAFFGQGTRLTVV.

The chain links TRBV6-4 to TRBJ1-4; D is possibly TRBD1 (6 bases). This CDR3 has 17 residues. Per the germline V gene, CDR1 is MRHNA and CDR2 is SNTAGT. V dropped 3 bases and J dropped 2 bases, with 16 bases sitting between them. The DNA for the CDR3 is TGTGCCAGCAGTGAGTCCAGGGGAGAGGCTACTAATGAAAAACTGTTTTTT. Translating gives CASSESRGEATNEKLFF.

The chain combines TRBV19 with TRBJ2-3, with 9 positions matching TRBD2. Trimming at V came to 7 bases and at J to 0 bases, leaving 14 bases not matched to a gene. CDR3 size: 18 residues. CDR1 LNHDA and CDR2 SQIVND come from the germline V gene (reference sequence). The CDR3: CASKSMSGGITSTDTQYF. In nucleotides, the CDR3 is TGTGCCAGTAAGAGTATGAGCGGGGGGATTACTAGCACAGATACGCAGTATTTT.

The genes are TRBV18 and TRBJ1-1; D unclear. Trimming removed 3 bases from V and 5 bases from J, with 10 bases in between. The CDR3 is 13 amino acids. In germline, CDR1 is KGHSH, CDR2 LQKENI. The CDR3 sequence is CASSPVGRTEAFF. In DNA, the CDR3 is TGTGCCAGCTCACCCGTGGGGAGGACTGAAGCTTTCTTT. Variable domain in full (rest from reference TRBV18 and TRBJ1-1): NAGVMQNPRHLVRRRGQEARLRCSPMKGHSHVYWYRQLPEEGLKFMVYLQKENIIDESGMPKERFSAEFPKEGPSILRIQQVVRGDSAAYFCASSPVGRTEAFFGQGTRLTVV.

The V and J genes are TRBV19 and TRBJ2-1; 8 bases agree with TRBD2. The V and J ends lost 1 base and 9 bases, in that order; junction bases with no gene match: 8. The germline gives CDR1 LNHDA, CDR2 SQIVND (reference sequence). The CDR3 spans 15 residues. CDR3 bases: TGTGCCAGTAGTATAGTTGGGCGGGAGGTTGGTGAGCAGTTCTTC. Translation gives CASSIVGREVGEQFF.

The rearrangement links TRBV5-1 to TRBJ1-4, with TRBD1 as a possible D gene (5 bases). Germline values: CDR1 SGHRS, CDR2 YFSETQ. V lost 0 bases and J lost 4, with 22 bases in between. This CDR3 is built from 19 residues. CDR3 bases: TGCGCCAGCAGCTTGGCCCCCCTCACCCTGGGGGGGATTAATGAAAAACTGTTTTTT. Protein sequence: CASSLAPLTLGGINEKLFF.

The chain employs TRBV5-5 and TRBJ1-1, with TRBD1 matching 10 bases. There are 14 residues in the CDR3. V shed 4 bases and J 1 base; nucleotides not matched to a gene: 1. Germline V CDR1 and CDR2: SGHKS, YYEKEE (reference sequence). In DNA form, the CDR3 reads TGTGCCAGCAGCCGGACAGGGGGGAACACTGAAGCTTTCTTT. Translating it yields CASSRTGGNTEAFF.

CDR3 protein: CASSRVRDRGEKLFF. CDR3 nucleotide sequence: TGTGCCAGCAGCCGCGTCCGGGACAGGGGTGAAAAACTGTTTTTT. V is TRBV5-6 and J is TRBJ1-4; 10 positions agree with TRBD1. The CDR3 is 15 amino acids. Losses at the gene ends were 4 bases for V and 7 bases for J; bases not matched to a gene: 7. Germline CDR1 SGHDT, CDR2 YYEEEE.

The V and J genes are TRBV5-1 and TRBJ2-3, with 8 nucleotides matching TRBD1. This CDR3 contains 14 residues. Trimming took 1 base from V and 6 from J; bases not matched to a gene: 4. Germline-derived CDR1 and CDR2 are SGHRS and YFSETQ. CDR3 DNA: TGCGCCAGCAGCTTGCAGGGGGCTGTGGATACGCAGTATTTT. Translating gives CASSLQGAVDTQYF. Full variable domain (missing parts from reference TRBV5-1 and TRBJ2-3): KAGVTQTPRYLIKTRGQQVTLSCSPISGHRSVSWYQQTPGQGLQFLFEYFSETQRNKGNFPGRFSGRQFSNSRSEMNVSTLELGDSALYLCASSLQGAVDTQYFGPGTRLTVL.